The sequence of this T cell receptor (beta chain) was determined in a study of cytomegalovirus exposure and HLA in healthy donors. The study's findings and limits: Later, an analysis found that TCR clusters from the first cohort tended to co-occur in the roughly 120 validation repertoires. The listing of 150 to 200 TCR beta chains classed them as cytomegalovirus-associated.

Germline assignment: CDR1 MDHEN and CDR2 SYDVKM. This CDR3 region has 15 residues. Trimming cost V 4 bases and J 1 base, with 12 bases left between them. Produced via immunoSEQ multiplex PCR; TCRdb's table is partial and in-frame only. The top ten hold 1.3% of the sample, which has some 80,000 clones, roughly 95% seen once. Notes on this clone: Antigen unknown.

The chain uses TRBV28 and TRBJ2-3; TRBD1 is a possible D gene (5 bases). Sequenced: PBMCs. The sequence was obtained from a young woman in good health and CMV-seronegative. Here the CDR3 DNA reads TGTGCCAGCAGTTCCCCCGTAGGGGGCACAGATACGCAGTATTTT. Amino acid sequence: CASSSPVGGTDTQYF.